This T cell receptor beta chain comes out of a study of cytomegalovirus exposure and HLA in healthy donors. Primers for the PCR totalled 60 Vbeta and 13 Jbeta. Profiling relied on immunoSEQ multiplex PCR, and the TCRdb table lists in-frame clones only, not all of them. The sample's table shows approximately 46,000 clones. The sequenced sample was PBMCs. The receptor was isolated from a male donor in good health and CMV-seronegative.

In nucleotides, the CDR3 is TGTGCCAGCAGCCGGGGGGCAGAATTAGGAGCTTTCTTT. It translates to CASSRGAELGAFF. The rearrangement joins TRBV7-9 to TRBJ1-1; D is possibly TRBD1 (6 bases). This CDR3 is built from 13 residues. V lost 5 bases and J lost 10, with 17 bases in between. The V gene's germline CDR1 is SEHNR and CDR2 FQNEAQ (reference sequence).